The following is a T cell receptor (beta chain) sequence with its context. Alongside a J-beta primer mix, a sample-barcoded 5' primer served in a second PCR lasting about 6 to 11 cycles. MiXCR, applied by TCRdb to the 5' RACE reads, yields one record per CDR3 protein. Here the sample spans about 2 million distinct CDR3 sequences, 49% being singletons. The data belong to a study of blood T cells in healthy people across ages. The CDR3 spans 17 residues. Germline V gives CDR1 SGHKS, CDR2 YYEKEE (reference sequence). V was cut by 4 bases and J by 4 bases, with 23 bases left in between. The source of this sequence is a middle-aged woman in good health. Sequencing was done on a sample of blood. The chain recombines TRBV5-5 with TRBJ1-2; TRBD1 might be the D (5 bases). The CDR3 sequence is CASSTNSGGGLGYGYTF. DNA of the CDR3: TGTGCCAGCAGCACCAATTCCGGTGGGGGTCTGGGCTATGGCTACACCTTC.